A single sample is the source of the 30 T cell receptor beta chains below, sequenced in a study of low-dose radiotherapy and immunotherapy resistance in tumors. Noted time point: before trial treatment. TRAV and TRBV primers primed cDNA for both TCRalpha and TCRbeta. TCRs were put through approximately 21 PCR cycles of amplification with Phusion. A constant-region primer and the V-primer adapter served as the primer pair. TCRdb fed the reads into MiXCR, producing one record per CDR3 protein. Among 100,000 or so distinct CDR3 sequences, more than 8% were seen once, and the ten largest hold about 1%. Sequencing used PBMCs, obtained before treatment. The receptors here all came from a male donor with prostate cancer.

This clonotype was counted ten times or more. The chain joins TRBV9 to TRBJ2-3; D is ambiguous. Between the trimmed V and J ends, which lost 5 bases and 4 bases, there was a span of 11 bases. Germline CDR1 and CDR2: SGDLS and YYNGEE. CDR3 length: 13 amino acids. CDR3 residues: CASRDPAADTQYF. Written as DNA, the CDR3 is TGTGCCAGCAGGGACCCAGCCGCAGATACGCAGTATTTT.

This clonotype was observed at least ten times. The chain is built from TRBV11-2 and TRBJ2-1, with D tentatively TRBD2 (6 bases). V dropped 3 bases and J dropped 0 bases, with 6 bases sitting between them. Germline lookup yields CDR1 SGHAT and CDR2 FQNNGV. The CDR3 covers 14 residues. CDR3 region: CASSFGSSYNEQFF. The DNA of the CDR3 is TGTGCCAGCAGCTTCGGGAGCTCCTACAATGAGCAGTTCTTC.

This clonotype was observed at least ten times. The chain couples TRBV28 to TRBJ2-2, with D unclear. Trimming took 6 bases from V and 3 from J, leaving 11 bases between them. CDR1 is MDHEN, CDR2 SYDVKM, per germline. The CDR3 has 14 amino acids. The CDR3 sequence is CASRDQSHTGELFF. Written as DNA, the CDR3 is TGTGCCAGCAGGGATCAGAGCCACACCGGGGAGCTGTTTTTT.

This clonotype has ten or more counts. The rearrangement joins TRBV14 to TRBJ2-7; 11 bases agree with TRBD2. With V trimmed by 5 bases and J by 3 bases, 6 bases remained unmatched. Germline CDR1 and CDR2: SGHDN and FVKESK. The CDR3 runs 15 residues. The CDR3 DNA reads TGTGCCAGCAGCGAATCACTAGCGGGAGTCTACGAGCAGTACTTC. Translated, it gives CASSESLAGVYEQYF.

The chain employs TRBV3-1 and TRBJ2-5; 13 positions match TRBD2. The trim removed 1 base at V and 5 bases at J, leaving 1 base unmatched. In germline, CDR1 is LGHDT, CDR2 YNNKEL (reference sequence). The CDR3 sequence is 15 residues long. In nucleotides, the CDR3 is TGTGCCAGCAGCCAAGGGACTAGCGGGAGCGAGACCCAGTACTTC. Translating it yields CASSQGTSGSETQYF.

This clonotype was recorded many times. The chain recombines TRBV29-1 with TRBJ1-1; maybe TRBD1 (6 bases). The CDR3 contains 15 residues. The germline CDR1 and CDR2 sequences are SQVTM and ANQGSEA. V gave up 7 bases and J gave up 0 bases, with 18 bases separating them. This chain's CDR3 is CSAMGQHPLNTEAFF. CDR3 coding DNA: TGCAGCGCCATGGGACAACATCCCCTGAACACTGAAGCTTTCTTT.

Ten or more counts support this clonotype. This chain links TRBV5-5 with TRBJ2-7; TRBD1 aligns across 8 bases. The CDR3 runs to 14 residues. The V gene end was trimmed by 4 bases and the J gene end by 6 bases; junction bases not matched to a gene: 9. CDR1 and CDR2 (germline): SGHKS, YYEKEE (reference sequence). In DNA form, the CDR3 reads TGTGCCAGCAGCCCGGACAGGGAATCAGGCGAGCAGTACTTC. Translating it yields CASSPDRESGEQYF.

This clonotype has ten or more counts. The chain couples TRBV30 to TRBJ1-4; 7 nucleotides align to TRBD1. In germline, CDR1 is GTSNPN, CDR2 SVGIG (reference sequence). V dropped 2 bases and J dropped 5; count of bases not matched to a gene: 8. CDR3 length: 15 residues. This chain's CDR3 is CAWSFYRGRNEKLFF. In nucleotides, the CDR3 is TGTGCCTGGAGTTTTTACAGGGGAAGAAATGAAAAACTGTTTTTT.

Details on this clonotype: This likely traces to a read error, being one base from a far larger clone. V and J are TRBV6-1 and TRBJ2-5; D might be TRBD2 (6 bases). This CDR3 has 14 amino acids. Germline V gene sequence: CDR1 MNHNS, CDR2 SASEGT. V lost 5 bases and J 11 bases, leaving 21 bases between the germline ends. CDR3 region: CASSYLTSRNEQYF. For the CDR3, the DNA is TGTGCCAGCAGTTATTTGACTAGTCGCAATGAGCAGTACTTC.

The sample holds many counts of this clonotype. The CDR3: CASSQNVPGLAEPTGELFF. The CDR3 nucleotides read TGCGCCAGCAGCCAAAATGTCCCGGGACTAGCGGAACCCACCGGGGAGCTGTTTTTT. The chain is built from TRBV4-3 and TRBJ2-2; TRBD2 agrees at 11 bases. The CDR3 covers 19 residues. The V segment lost 2 bases and the J segment 4 bases; nucleotides outside the gene matches: 12. The germline CDR1 and CDR2 sequences are LGHNA and YSLEER.

This clonotype was seen ten or more times. This chain uses TRBV7-2 with TRBJ2-2; maybe TRBD2 (5 bases). The CDR3 extends over 17 amino acids. V lost 5 bases and J 2 bases, leaving 18 bases between the germline ends. The germline V gene encodes CDR1 SGHTA and CDR2 FQGNSA. The CDR3 loop reads CASSPAEAGGNTGELFF. The CDR3 nucleotides are TGTGCCAGCAGCCCGGCCGAGGCGGGCGGTAACACCGGGGAGCTGTTTTTT.

This clonotype was detected ten times or more. The J gene is TRBJ2-1, the V gene TRBV3-1; 7 positions match TRBD2. Germline CDR1 is LGHDT and CDR2 is YNNKEL (reference sequence). The V and J ends lost 4 bases and 7 bases, in that order; junction bases with no gene match: 7. The CDR3 totals 14 residues. The DNA for the CDR3 is TGTGCCAGCAGCCCCAGCGGGGTAGGAAATGAGCAGTTCTTC. Protein: CASSPSGVGNEQFF.

Within the sample, this clonotype is medium-sized. V is TRBV9 and J is TRBJ2-3; a weak D match, TRBD2 (6 bases). Germline assignment: CDR1 SGDLS and CDR2 YYNGEE. This CDR3 is 15 amino acids long. V was shortened by 9 bases and J by 2 bases, with 19 bases between the two germline ends. The CDR3 DNA sequence: TGTGCCACCTCCCCGGCTAGCGAGTACACAGATACGCAGTATTTT. Protein: CATSPASEYTDTQYF.

This clonotype appeared many times. V gene TRBV20-1 combines with J gene TRBJ2-1, with D possibly matching TRBD2 (6 bases). V shed 3 bases and J shed 2 bases, with 8 bases lying between them. Germline-derived CDR1 and CDR2 are DFQATT and SNEGSKA (reference sequence). This CDR3 comprises 13 residues. For the CDR3, the DNA is TGCAGTGCTAGCGGGAGCCCCTACAATGAGCAGTTCTTC. It encodes CSASGSPYNEQFF.

This clonotype was picked up many times. The V and J genes are TRBV7-8 and TRBJ1-1, with 7 bases lining up with TRBD1. Trimming took 5 bases from V and 8 from J; bases not matched to a gene: 8. The CDR3 runs 13 residues. Germline CDR1 is SGHVS and CDR2 is FQNEAQ. In DNA form, the CDR3 reads TGTGCCAGCAGCCCCTATCGACAGGGCGAAGCTTTCTTT. This gives the protein CASSPYRQGEAFF.

There are many counts of this clonotype. The V and J genes are TRBV18 and TRBJ1-4; 8 bases are shared with TRBD1. With 0 bases clipped from V and 8 bases from J, the junction kept 5 bases outside the gene matches. This CDR3 comprises 15 residues. Germline values: CDR1 KGHSH, CDR2 LQKENI. Here the CDR3 DNA reads TGTGCCAGCTCACCACCCAGTCAGGGGGCGGAAAAACTGTTTTTT. Protein sequence: CASSPPSQGAEKLFF.

This clonotype appeared once. It differs at one base from a far larger clone, so likely a read error. The V call is TRBV3-1, the J call TRBJ2-7; 8 nucleotides match TRBD2. V was clipped by 6 bases and J by 4 bases; unmatched bases: 14. From germline, CDR1 is LGHDT and CDR2 YNNKEL (reference sequence). The CDR3 is made up of 16 amino acids. The chain's CDR3 is CASSPGPAGARYEQYF. In DNA form, the CDR3 reads TGTGCCAGCAGTCCGGGACCAGCGGGAGCCAGATACGAGCAGTACTTC.

The table lists this clonotype with many counts. The chain combines TRBV19 with TRBJ2-1; D gene ambiguous. CDR1 is LNHDA and CDR2 is SQIVND in the germline V gene (reference sequence). V gave up 0 bases and J gave up 10 bases, with 10 bases separating them. The CDR3 loop spans 13 amino acids. The CDR3 DNA is TGTGCCAGTAGTATAGAATATGCGTTGGAGCAGTTCTTC. It specifies CASSIEYALEQFF.

This clonotype occurred many times. The chain couples TRBV13 to TRBJ1-5; D gene ambiguous. Trimming left V 0 bases short and J 5 bases short, with 2 bases between. Germline CDR1 PRHDT, CDR2 FYEKMQ (reference sequence). This CDR3 contains 12 residues. CDR3 amino acids: CASSLGDQPQHF. Written as DNA, the CDR3 is TGTGCCAGCAGCTTAGGGGATCAGCCCCAGCATTTT.

This clonotype was counted many times. The chain carries TRBV21-1 and TRBJ2-1; the table's D call, TRBD2, was not checked against the DNA. TRBV21-1 is an annotated pseudogene. The CDR3 is 17 amino acids. Written as DNA, the CDR3 is TGTGCCAGCAGCAACAAGTGGGGGGACTTTCAGGTGAATGAGCAGTTCTTC. It codes for CASSNKWGDFQVNEQFF.

This clonotype was detected only a few times. The chain joins TRBV12-3 or TRBV12-4 to TRBJ1-3, with D tentatively TRBD1 (5 bases). With 0 bases removed from V and 5 bases from J, the gap between germline ends came to 11 bases. This CDR3 has 15 residues. The CDR3 loop reads CASSLAQGERNTIYF. CDR3 sequence (DNA): TGTGCCAGCAGTTTAGCCCAGGGAGAACGAAACACCATATATTTT.

This clonotype was recorded many times. The chain has TRBV28 and TRBJ2-7; 10 positions match TRBD2. There are 14 residues in the CDR3. V lost 6 bases and J lost 3; bases outside the gene matches: 5. In germline, CDR1 is MDHEN, CDR2 SYDVKM. The DNA for the CDR3 is TGTGCCAGCAGGTGGACTAGCGGTCTCTACGAGCAGTACTTC. Protein: CASRWTSGLYEQYF.

This clonotype was detected ten times or more. V usage is TRBV5-1 and J usage is TRBJ1-2, with 7 bases aligning to TRBD1. The CDR3 covers 14 residues. Germline trimming cut 5 bases from V and 0 bases from J; bases unmatched to any gene: 4. Germline-derived CDR1 and CDR2 are SGHRS and YFSETQ. CDR3 protein: CASSRDRANYGYTF. CDR3 in DNA: TGCGCCAGCAGTCGGGACAGAGCTAACTATGGCTACACCTTC.

This clonotype has a count of ten or more. The junction departs from germline at one end; a sequencing error may be responsible. The chain joins TRBV4-1 to TRBJ2-1; D ambiguous. Germline V gives CDR1 MGHRA, CDR2 YSYEKL. The CDR3 covers 15 residues. In DNA, the CDR3 is TGTGCCAGCAGCCAAGAGGCCAGCTCCTACAATGAGCAGTTCTTC. This translates into CASSQEASSYNEQFF.

The CDR3 spells CASGSTPSYEQYF. As DNA, the CDR3 is TGTGCCAGCGGATCAACTCCCTCCTACGAGCAGTACTTC. The chain has TRBV28 and TRBJ2-7; D remains unclear. The CDR3 totals 13 residues. Looked up from germline, CDR1 is MDHEN and CDR2 is SYDVKM. V was cut by 8 bases and J by 0 bases, with 11 bases left in between.

At least ten counts were recorded for this clonotype. The chain links TRBV10-3 to TRBJ2-3; D is perhaps TRBD2 (5 bases). CDR3 size: 14 residues. Between the trimmed V and J ends, which lost 6 bases and 0 bases, there was a span of 10 bases. The V gene's germline CDR1 is ENHRY and CDR2 SYGVKD. CDR3 in amino acids: CAIRERFSTDTQYF. In DNA form, the CDR3 reads TGTGCCATCAGGGAGCGGTTTAGCACAGATACGCAGTATTTT.

This clonotype was observed many times. For the CDR3, the DNA is TGTGCCAGCAGTGGGTCGGGGAAGACCCAGTACTTC. Encoded protein: CASSGSGKTQYF. The chain has TRBV6-2 or TRBV6-3 and TRBJ2-5, with a tentative D call TRBD2 (5 bases). Germline V gene data show CDR1 as MNHEY and CDR2 as SVGEGT. With 5 bases removed from V and 6 bases from J, the gap between germline ends came to 10 bases. This CDR3 is 12 amino acids long.

Many counts were recorded for this clonotype. The chain employs TRBV7-2 and TRBJ2-5; 9 nucleotides agree with TRBD1. The germline V gene has CDR1 SGHTA and CDR2 FQGNSA. Trimming took 4 bases from V and 5 from J; bases not matched to a gene: 5. There are 14 residues in the CDR3. The CDR3 reads CASSSQGARETQYF. CDR3 nucleotides: TGTGCCAGCAGCTCACAGGGGGCCAGGGAGACCCAGTACTTC. The entire variable domain, with the rest obtained from reference TRBV7-2 and TRBJ2-5, is as follows: GAGVSQSPSNKVTEKGKDVELRCDPISGHTALYWYRQSLGQGLEFLIYFQGNSAPDKSGLPSDRFSAERTGGSVSTLTIQRTQQEDSAVYLCASSSQGARETQYFGPGTRLLVL.

A note on this clonotype: Only one base separates this from a far larger clonotype, so it likely reflects a read error. The CDR3 nucleotides are TGTGCCAGCAGTTTATGGGGGACTAGCGGGAGCAATGAGCAGTACTTC. This gives the protein CASSLWGTSGSNEQYF. This chain uses TRBV28 with TRBJ2-7, with TRBD2 matching over 14 bases. Germline CDR1 and CDR2: MDHEN and SYDVKM. Trimming cost V 0 bases and J 7 bases; bases outside gene matches: 5. The CDR3 sequence is 16 residues long.

This clonotype has only a few counts. The genes are TRBV24-1 and TRBJ2-1; D is possibly TRBD2 (5 bases). This CDR3 has 12 residues. Between the trimmed V and J ends, which lost 3 bases and 14 bases, there was a span of 13 bases. Germline V gene lookup returns CDR1 KGHDR and CDR2 SFDVKD. The DNA for the CDR3 is TGTGCCACCAGTGATGGAGGCCGACGGGAGTTCTTC. Residues: CATSDGGRREFF.